This note documents a single T cell receptor beta chain sequence. No antigen is known for it. It has no much larger one-base neighbor in the sample; base qualities were not kept. Each collaborating institution followed its own protocols to collect whole blood in K2EDTA tubes. For TCRbeta analysis, collaborators shipped samples in one of three forms: frozen whole blood, isolated PBMCs, or DNA extracted from either of those sample types. Cut back by 5 bases and 4 bases, the V and J ends lie 17 bases apart. The germline V gene specifies MNHEY as CDR1 and SVGAGI as CDR2. Including the terminal cysteine and phenylalanine, the CDR3 comprises 15 residues. CDR3 DNA only is kept here, 45 bases in frame from base 1. TCRbeta CDR3 regions were amplified from genomic DNA using the immunoSEQ Assay, a bias-controlled multiplex PCR. In the authors' own workflow: Nucleated cell counts per sample were estimated from amplification of reference gene primers within the assay. To quantify the absolute abundance of each unique TCRbeta CDR3 rearrangement, sequence reads were collapsed and filtered. Productive Simpson clonality was computed per sample as the square root of Simpson's diversity index over productive rearrangements. In TCRdb, the immuneACCESS table is reduced to in-frame sequences with V and J assigned. These tables do not hold every clone; where another copy was compared, an unresolved V gene accounts for under half, and the others remain unexplained. That table is the source of V, J and clone size, and D and trimming were worked out from the DNA. The sample has 200,000 to 300,000 clones on record, over 75% of them singletons. The ten largest account for less than 3% of the sample.

This specimen belongs to a study of blood T cell repertoires in COVID-19 (dated by TCRdb to the early 2020s). General notes on the study: Samples covering the acute and convalescent phases of COVID-19 were provided by collaborators in the United States, Italy and Spain. The material from the prospective study consisted of cDNA or gDNA derived from T cells, B-cell-depleted T cells, or PBMCs. The dataset comprised deeply sampled blood TCRbeta repertoires from subjects exposed to, actively infected with, or recovered from COVID-19. The repertoires were released in a freely available public database meant as a resource for research on the immune response to SARS-CoV-2. The samples were drawn from the first 160 participants of the ongoing ImmuneRACE study and from 1,254 subjects provided by 6 global collaborators. Nearly every sample came with metadata listing a de-identified subject ID, COVID-19 status, age in years and sex. HLA class I and class II types, where available, came from metadata supplied by the sample provider rather than from assay-based typing.

On the study overall, not on this receptor specifically: The amount of clinical and demographic metadata varied by source and participant and was provided uncurated.

The rearrangement combines TRBV6-5 with TRBJ1-1; the D segment could be TRBD1, given 6 matching bases. Sequencing was carried out using peripheral blood. The clonotype originates from a woman in her forties or fifties with acute or convalescent COVID-19. Here is the DNA: TGTGCCAGCAGTACCGGACAGTTATTTGGCACTGAAGCTTTCTTT. It codes for CASSTGQLFGTEAFF.